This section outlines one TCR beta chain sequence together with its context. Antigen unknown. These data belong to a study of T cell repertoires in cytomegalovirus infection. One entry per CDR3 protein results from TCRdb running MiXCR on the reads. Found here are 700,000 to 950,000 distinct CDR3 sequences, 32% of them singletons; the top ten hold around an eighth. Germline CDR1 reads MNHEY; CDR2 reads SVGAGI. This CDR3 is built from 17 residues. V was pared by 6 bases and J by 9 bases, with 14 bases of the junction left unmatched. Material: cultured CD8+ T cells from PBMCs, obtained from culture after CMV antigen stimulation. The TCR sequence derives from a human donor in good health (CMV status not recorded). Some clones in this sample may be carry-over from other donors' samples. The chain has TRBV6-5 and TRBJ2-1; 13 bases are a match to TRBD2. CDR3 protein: CASRDTFTSGGAVEQFF. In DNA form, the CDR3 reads TGTGCCAGCAGGGACACCTTTACTAGCGGGGGGGCCGTTGAGCAGTTCTTC.